This TCR beta chain was sequenced in a study of beta chain features in type 1 diabetes. The CDR3 is made up of 15 amino acids. Germline V gene sequence: CDR1 SEHNR, CDR2 FQNEAQ (reference sequence). V lost 0 bases to trimming and J lost 1 base, with 9 bases between them. Of the isolated RNA, all was reverse transcribed, and so the sequenced material was expressed TCRB transcripts. Measured with immunoSEQ multiplex PCR; TCRdb has only the in-frame clones, and not every one. The table lists 300,000 to 450,000 clones, roughly a fifth of them singletons. V gene TRBV7-9 combines with J gene TRBJ1-1, with a possible D match to TRBD1 (6 bases). This TCR derives from a woman aged 18-29 years in good health. Material for sequencing was naive CD4+ T cells from blood. In DNA, the CDR3 is TGTGCCAGCAGCTTAGCCTTGACAGGGAACACTGAAGCTTTCTTT. Amino acid sequence: CASSLALTGNTEAFF.